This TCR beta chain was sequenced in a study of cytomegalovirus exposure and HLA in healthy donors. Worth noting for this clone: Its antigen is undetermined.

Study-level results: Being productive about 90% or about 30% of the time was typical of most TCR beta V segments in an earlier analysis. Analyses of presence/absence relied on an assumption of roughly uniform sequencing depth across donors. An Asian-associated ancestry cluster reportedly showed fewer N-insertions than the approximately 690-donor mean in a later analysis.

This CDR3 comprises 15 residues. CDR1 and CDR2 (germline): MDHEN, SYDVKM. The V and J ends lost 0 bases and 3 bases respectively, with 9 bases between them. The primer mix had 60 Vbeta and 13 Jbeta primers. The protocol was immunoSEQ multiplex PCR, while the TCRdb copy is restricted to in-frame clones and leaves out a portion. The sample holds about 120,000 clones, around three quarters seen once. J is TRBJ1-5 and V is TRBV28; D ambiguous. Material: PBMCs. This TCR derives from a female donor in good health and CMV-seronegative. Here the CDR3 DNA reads TGTGCCAGCAGTTTATGGCAGGTGATCAATCAGCCCCAGCATTTT. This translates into CASSLWQVINQPQHF.